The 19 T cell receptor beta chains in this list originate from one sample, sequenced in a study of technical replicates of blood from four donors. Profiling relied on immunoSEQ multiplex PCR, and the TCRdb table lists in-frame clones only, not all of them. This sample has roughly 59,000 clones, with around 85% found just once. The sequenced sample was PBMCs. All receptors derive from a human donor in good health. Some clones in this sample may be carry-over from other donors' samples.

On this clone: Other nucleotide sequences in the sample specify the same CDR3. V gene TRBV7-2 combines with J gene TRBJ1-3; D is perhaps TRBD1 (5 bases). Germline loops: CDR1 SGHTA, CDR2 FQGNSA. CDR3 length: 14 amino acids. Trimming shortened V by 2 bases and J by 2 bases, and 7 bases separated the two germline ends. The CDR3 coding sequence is TGTGCCAGCAGCTTATCGGGGGCTGGAAACACCATATATTTT. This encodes CASSLSGAGNTIYF.

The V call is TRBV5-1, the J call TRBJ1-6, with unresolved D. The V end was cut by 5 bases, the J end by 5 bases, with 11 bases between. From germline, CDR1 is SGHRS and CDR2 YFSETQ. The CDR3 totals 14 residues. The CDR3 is CASSPLQDNSPLHF. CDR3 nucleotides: TGCGCCAGCAGTCCTCTCCAGGATAATTCACCCCTCCACTTT.

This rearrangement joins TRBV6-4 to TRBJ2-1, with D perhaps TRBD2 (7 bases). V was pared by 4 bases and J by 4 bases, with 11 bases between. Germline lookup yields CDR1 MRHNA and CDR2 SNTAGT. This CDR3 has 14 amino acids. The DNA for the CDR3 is TGTGCCAGCAGTGTAGGGGGGGCATACAATGAGCAGTTCTTC. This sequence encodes CASSVGGAYNEQFF.

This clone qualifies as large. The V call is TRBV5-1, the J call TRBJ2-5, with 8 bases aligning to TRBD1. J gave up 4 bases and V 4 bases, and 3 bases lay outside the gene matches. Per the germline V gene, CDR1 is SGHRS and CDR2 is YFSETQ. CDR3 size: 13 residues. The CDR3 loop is CASSADRVETQYF. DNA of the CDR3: TGCGCCAGCAGCGCGGACAGGGTAGAGACCCAGTACTTC.

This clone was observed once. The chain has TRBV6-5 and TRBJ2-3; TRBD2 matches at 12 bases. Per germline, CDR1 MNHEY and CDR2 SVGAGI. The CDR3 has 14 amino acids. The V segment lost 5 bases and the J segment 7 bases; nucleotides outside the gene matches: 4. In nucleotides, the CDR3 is TGTGCCAGCAGTCTAGCGGGGGGGGCCAATACGCAGTATTTT. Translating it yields CASSLAGGANTQYF.

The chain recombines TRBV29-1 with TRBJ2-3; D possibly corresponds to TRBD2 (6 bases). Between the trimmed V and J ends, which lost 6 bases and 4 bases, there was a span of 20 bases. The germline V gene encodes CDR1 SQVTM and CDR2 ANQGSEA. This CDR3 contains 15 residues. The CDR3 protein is CSVNSLATEADTQYF. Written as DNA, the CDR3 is TGCAGCGTCAACTCACTAGCAACCGAAGCAGATACGCAGTATTTT.

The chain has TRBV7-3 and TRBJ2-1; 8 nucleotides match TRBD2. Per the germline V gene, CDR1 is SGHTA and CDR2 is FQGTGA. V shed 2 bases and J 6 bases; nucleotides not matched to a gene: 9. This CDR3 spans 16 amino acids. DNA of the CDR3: TGTGCCAGCAGCTTATATGCGGGAGGTCTCCCCAATGAGCAGTTCTTC. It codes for CASSLYAGGLPNEQFF. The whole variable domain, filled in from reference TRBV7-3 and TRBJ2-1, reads GAGVSQTPSNKVTEKGKYVELRCDPISGHTALYWYRQSLGQGPEFLIYFQGTGAADDSGLPNDRFFAVRPEGSVSTLKIQRTERGDSAVYLCASSLYAGGLPNEQFFGPGTRLTVL.

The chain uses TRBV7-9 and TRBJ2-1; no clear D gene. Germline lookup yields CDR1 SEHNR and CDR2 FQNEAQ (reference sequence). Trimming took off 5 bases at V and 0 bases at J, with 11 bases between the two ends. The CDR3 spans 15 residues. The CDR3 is CASSQTYASYNEQFF. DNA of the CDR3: TGTGCCAGCAGCCAGACTTACGCCTCCTACAATGAGCAGTTCTTC. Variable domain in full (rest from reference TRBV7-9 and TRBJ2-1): DTGVSQNPRHKITKRGQNVTFRCDPISEHNRLYWYRQTLGQGPEFLTYFQNEAQLEKSRLLSDRFSAERPKGSFSTLEIQRTEQGDSAMYLCASSQTYASYNEQFFGPGTRLTVL.

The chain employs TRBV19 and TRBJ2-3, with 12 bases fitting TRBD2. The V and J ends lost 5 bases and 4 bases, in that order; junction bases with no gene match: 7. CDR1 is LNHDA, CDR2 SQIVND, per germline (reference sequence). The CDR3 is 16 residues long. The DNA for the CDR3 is TGTGCCAGTAGTTCCCTAGCGGGGGGGCTGTCAGATACGCAGTATTTT. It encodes CASSSLAGGLSDTQYF.

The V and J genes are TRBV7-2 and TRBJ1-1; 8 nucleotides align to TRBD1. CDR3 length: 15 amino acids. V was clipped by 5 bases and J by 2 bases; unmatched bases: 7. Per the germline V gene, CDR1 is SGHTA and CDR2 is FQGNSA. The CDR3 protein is CASSPRQGYNTEAFF. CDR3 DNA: TGTGCCAGCAGCCCACGACAGGGGTACAACACTGAAGCTTTCTTT.

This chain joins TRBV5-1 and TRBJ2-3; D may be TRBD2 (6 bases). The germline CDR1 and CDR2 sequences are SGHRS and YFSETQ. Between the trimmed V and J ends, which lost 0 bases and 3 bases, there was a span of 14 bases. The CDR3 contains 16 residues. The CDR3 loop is CASSLGRGGYTDTQYF. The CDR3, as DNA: TGCGCCAGCAGCTTGGGGAGGGGAGGATATACAGATACGCAGTATTTT.

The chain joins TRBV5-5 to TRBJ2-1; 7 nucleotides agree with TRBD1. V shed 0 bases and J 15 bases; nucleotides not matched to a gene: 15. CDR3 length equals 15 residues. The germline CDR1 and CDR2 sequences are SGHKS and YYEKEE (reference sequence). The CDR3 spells CASSLVAGGRSDLFF. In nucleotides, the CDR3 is TGTGCCAGCAGCTTGGTGGCAGGGGGACGTTCCGATCTGTTCTTC.

The CDR3 coding sequence is TGTGCCAGCAGCCGGGGGGGCCTTAATGAGCAGTTCTTC. This sequence encodes CASSRGGLNEQFF. The V call is TRBV7-9, the J call TRBJ2-1; TRBD2 aligns across 8 bases. There are 13 residues in the CDR3. V gave up 5 bases and J gave up 7 bases; unmatched junction bases: 4. The germline gives CDR1 SEHNR, CDR2 FQNEAQ (reference sequence).

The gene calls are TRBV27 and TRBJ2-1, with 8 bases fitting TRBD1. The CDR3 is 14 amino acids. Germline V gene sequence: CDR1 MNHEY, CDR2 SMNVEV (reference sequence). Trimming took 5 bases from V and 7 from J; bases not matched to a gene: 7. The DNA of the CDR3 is TGTGCCAGCAGTGACAGGGGTTTAGGGAATGAGCAGTTCTTC. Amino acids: CASSDRGLGNEQFF.

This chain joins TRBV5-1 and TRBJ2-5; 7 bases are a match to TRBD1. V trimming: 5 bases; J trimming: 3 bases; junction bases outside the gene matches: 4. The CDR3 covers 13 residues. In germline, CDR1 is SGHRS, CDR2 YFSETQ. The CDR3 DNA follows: TGCGCCAGCAGGGGGACAGCCGAAGAGACCCAGTACTTC. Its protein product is CASRGTAEETQYF.

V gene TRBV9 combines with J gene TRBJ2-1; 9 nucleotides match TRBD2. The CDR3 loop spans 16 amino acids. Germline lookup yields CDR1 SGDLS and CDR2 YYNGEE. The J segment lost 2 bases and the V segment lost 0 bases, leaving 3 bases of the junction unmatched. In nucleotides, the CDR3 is TGTGCCAGCAGCGTAGGTAGCGGGGGACCCTACAATGAGCAGTTCTTC. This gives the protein CASSVGSGGPYNEQFF.

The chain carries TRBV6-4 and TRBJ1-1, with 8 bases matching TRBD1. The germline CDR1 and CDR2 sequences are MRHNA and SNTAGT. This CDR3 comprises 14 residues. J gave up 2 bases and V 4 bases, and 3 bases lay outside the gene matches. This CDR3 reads CASSATGENTEAFF. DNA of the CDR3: TGTGCCAGCAGTGCGACAGGGGAAAACACTGAAGCTTTCTTT.

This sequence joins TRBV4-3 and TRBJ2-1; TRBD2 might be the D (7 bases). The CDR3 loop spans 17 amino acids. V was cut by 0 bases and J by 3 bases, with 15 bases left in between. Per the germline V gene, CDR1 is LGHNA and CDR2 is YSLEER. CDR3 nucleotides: TGCGCCAGCAGCCAAGATAGGGGGAGGGCCTACTACAATGAGCAGTTCTTC. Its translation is CASSQDRGRAYYNEQFF.

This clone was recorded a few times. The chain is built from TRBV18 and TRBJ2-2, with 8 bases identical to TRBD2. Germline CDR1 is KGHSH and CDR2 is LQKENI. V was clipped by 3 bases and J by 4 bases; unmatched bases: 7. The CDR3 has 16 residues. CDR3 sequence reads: CASSPAGTRGTGELFF. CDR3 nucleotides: TGTGCCAGCTCACCCGCCGGGACTAGAGGCACCGGGGAGCTGTTTTTT.